Listed here are 10 T cell receptor beta chains from one sample, sequenced in a study of T cell responses to AZD1222 COVID-19 vaccine. Produced via immunoSEQ multiplex PCR; TCRdb's table is partial and in-frame only. The sample lists around 140,000 clones, 80% to 95% seen once, with about 4.8% in the top ten. Here the sequenced sample was peripheral blood, taken on day 0 of AZD1222 vaccination. Receptors were obtained from an adult in good health.

The chain couples TRBV14 to TRBJ2-6; D not certain. Deletions cut 1 base from V and 0 bases from J, with 13 bases between. CDR1 SGHDN and CDR2 FVKESK come from the germline V gene. The CDR3 covers 18 residues. The CDR3 protein is CASSQVPKVISGANVLTF. Here the CDR3 DNA reads TGTGCCAGCAGCCAAGTTCCAAAGGTTATCTCTGGGGCCAACGTCCTGACTTTC.

The V and J genes are TRBV11-2 and TRBJ2-7; no clear D gene. V lost 1 base, J lost 2 bases, and 12 bases lay in between. The V gene's germline CDR1 is SGHAT and CDR2 FQNNGV. The CDR3 is 15 residues long. CDR3 sequence: CASSLGLSSTYEQYF. In DNA, the CDR3 is TGTGCCAGCAGCTTAGGTCTCTCCTCTACCTACGAGCAGTACTTC.

The chain employs TRBV28 and TRBJ1-2; unclear D gene. Germline-derived CDR1 and CDR2 are MDHEN and SYDVKM. The CDR3 consists of 11 residues. V lost 6 bases to trimming and J lost 8 bases, with 10 bases between them. The CDR3 nucleotides read TGTGCCAGCAGCTCGCCGACGGGCTACACCTTC. It codes for CASSSPTGYTF.

The rearrangement uses TRBV28 and TRBJ2-1; TRBD2 might be the D (5 bases). Trimming took off 3 bases at V and 2 bases at J, with 14 bases between the two ends. The germline CDR1 and CDR2 sequences are MDHEN and SYDVKM. The CDR3 has 16 amino acids. Here the CDR3 reads CASSFPREIAYNEQFF. For the CDR3, the DNA is TGTGCCAGCAGTTTTCCGAGGGAGATCGCCTACAATGAGCAGTTCTTC. The complete variable domain, with remaining parts taken from reference TRBV28 and TRBJ2-1, reads DVKVTQSSRYLVKRTGEKVFLECVQDMDHENMFWYRQDPGLGLRLIYFSYDVKMKEKGDIPEGYSVSREKKERFSLILESASTNQTSMYLCASSFPREIAYNEQFFGPGTRLTVL.

The chain has TRBV15 and TRBJ1-5; TRBD1 agrees at 10 bases. The CDR3 length is 18 residues. V shed 1 base and J 4 bases; nucleotides not matched to a gene: 10. Germline CDR1 LNHNV, CDR2 YYDKDF (reference sequence). The CDR3 here is CATSRVRQGALQNQPQHF. DNA of the CDR3: TGTGCCACCAGCAGAGTTAGACAGGGGGCTCTCCAAAATCAGCCCCAGCATTTT.

V is TRBV2 and J is TRBJ2-5, with 14 bases fitting TRBD2. Germline CDR1 is SNHLY and CDR2 is FYNNEI. This CDR3 comprises 16 residues. V lost 4 bases to trimming and J lost 4 bases; unmatched junction nucleotides: 5. CDR3 sequence reads: CASSGGTSGGRETQYF. CDR3 sequence (DNA): TGTGCCAGCAGTGGGGGGACTAGCGGGGGTAGAGAGACCCAGTACTTC.

The J gene is TRBJ2-7, the V gene TRBV29-1, with D perhaps given as TRBD1 or TRBD2 (5 bases each). The CDR3 contains 17 residues. From germline, CDR1 is SQVTM and CDR2 ANQGSEA. V gave up 4 bases and J gave up 0 bases, with 22 bases separating them. The CDR3 reads CSVGGPTDDSSSYEQYF. The CDR3 coding sequence is TGCAGCGTTGGAGGGCCTACGGACGACAGCAGCTCCTACGAGCAGTACTTC.

V gene TRBV15 combines with J gene TRBJ2-1; D remains unclear. Trimming stripped 0 bases from V and 6 bases from J, with 6 bases between. This CDR3 region has 13 residues. The germline CDR1 and CDR2 sequences are LNHNV and YYDKDF (reference sequence). The CDR3 sequence: CATSRDGSNEQFF. CDR3 in DNA: TGTGCCACCAGCAGAGATGGGTCCAATGAGCAGTTCTTC.

The rearrangement joins TRBV19 to TRBJ1-4; D perhaps matches TRBD1 (5 bases). Per germline, CDR1 LNHDA and CDR2 SQIVND (reference sequence). The CDR3 contains 16 residues. The V and J ends lost 7 bases and 0 bases respectively, with 15 bases between them. The CDR3 nucleotides are TGTGCCAGTAAACCCGGGGACGTCACAACTAATGAAAAACTGTTTTTT. It translates to CASKPGDVTTNEKLFF.

J is TRBJ2-1 and V is TRBV6-5; D unresolved. CDR3 length: 16 residues. Germline values: CDR1 MNHEY, CDR2 SVGAGI. V was clipped by 2 bases and J by 1 base, with 12 bases between them. The CDR3 region has the DNA TGTGCCAGCAGTTACGGATTTGAAGGGTCCTACAATGAGCAGTTCTTC. The encoded protein is CASSYGFEGSYNEQFF.